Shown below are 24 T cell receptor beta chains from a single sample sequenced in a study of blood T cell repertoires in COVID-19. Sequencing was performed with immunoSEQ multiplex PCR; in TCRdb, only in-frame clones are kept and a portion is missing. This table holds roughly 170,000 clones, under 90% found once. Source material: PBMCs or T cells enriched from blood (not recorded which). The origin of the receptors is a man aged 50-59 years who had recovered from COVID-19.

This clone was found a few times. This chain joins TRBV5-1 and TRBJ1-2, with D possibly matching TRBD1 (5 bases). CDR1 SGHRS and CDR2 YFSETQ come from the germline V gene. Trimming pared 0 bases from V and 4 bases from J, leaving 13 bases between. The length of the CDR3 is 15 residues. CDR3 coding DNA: TGCGCCAGCAGCTTGGCGGTGGGGCCGACCTATGGCTACACCTTC. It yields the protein CASSLAVGPTYGYTF.

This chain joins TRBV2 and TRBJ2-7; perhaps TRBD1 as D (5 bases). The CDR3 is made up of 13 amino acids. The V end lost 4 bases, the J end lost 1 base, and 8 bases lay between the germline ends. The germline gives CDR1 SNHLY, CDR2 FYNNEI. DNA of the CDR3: TGTGCCAGCAGTGCTGGGGCGTCCTACGAGCAGTACTTC. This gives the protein CASSAGASYEQYF. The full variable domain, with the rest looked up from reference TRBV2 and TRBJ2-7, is EPEVTQTPSHQVTQMGQEVILRCVPISNHLYFYWYRQILGQKVEFLVSFYNNEISEKSEIFDDQFSVERPDGSNFTLKIRSTKLEDSAMYFCASSAGASYEQYFGPGTRLTVT.

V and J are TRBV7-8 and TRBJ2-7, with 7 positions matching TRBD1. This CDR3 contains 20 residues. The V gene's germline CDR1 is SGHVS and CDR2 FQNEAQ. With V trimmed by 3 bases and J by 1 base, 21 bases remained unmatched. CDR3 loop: CASSFGTGTAAQRWSYEQYF. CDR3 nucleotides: TGTGCCAGCAGCTTCGGAACCGGGACAGCAGCCCAAAGGTGGTCCTACGAGCAGTACTTC.

CDR3 sequence: CASRSGERTEAFF. CDR3 nucleotide sequence: TGTGCCAGCAGATCAGGGGAAAGGACTGAAGCTTTCTTT. The rearrangement joins TRBV5-6 to TRBJ1-1; D is perhaps TRBD1 (6 bases). Per germline, CDR1 SGHDT and CDR2 YYEEEE. V dropped 5 bases and J dropped 5 bases, with 13 bases sitting between them. This CDR3 is built from 13 residues.

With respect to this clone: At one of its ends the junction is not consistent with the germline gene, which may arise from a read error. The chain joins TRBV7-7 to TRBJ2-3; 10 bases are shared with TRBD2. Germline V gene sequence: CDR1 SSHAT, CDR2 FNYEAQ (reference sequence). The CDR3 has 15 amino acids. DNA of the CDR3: TGTGCTAGCAGCCCTAGCGGGGGAAGCACAGATACGCAGTATTTT. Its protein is CASSPSGGSTDTQYF.

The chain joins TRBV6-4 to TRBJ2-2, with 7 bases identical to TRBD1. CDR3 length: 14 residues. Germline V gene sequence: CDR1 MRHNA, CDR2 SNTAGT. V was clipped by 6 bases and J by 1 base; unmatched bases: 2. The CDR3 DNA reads TGTGCCAGCAGAGGGACAGAGAACACCGGGGAGCTGTTTTTT. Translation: CASRGTENTGELFF.

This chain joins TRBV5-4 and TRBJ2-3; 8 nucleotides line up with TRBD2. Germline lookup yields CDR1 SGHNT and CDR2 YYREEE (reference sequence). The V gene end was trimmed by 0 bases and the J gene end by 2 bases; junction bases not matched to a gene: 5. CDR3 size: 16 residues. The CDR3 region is CASSLAGGGTTDTQYF. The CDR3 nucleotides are TGTGCCAGCAGCTTGGCCGGCGGGGGGACCACAGATACGCAGTATTTT.

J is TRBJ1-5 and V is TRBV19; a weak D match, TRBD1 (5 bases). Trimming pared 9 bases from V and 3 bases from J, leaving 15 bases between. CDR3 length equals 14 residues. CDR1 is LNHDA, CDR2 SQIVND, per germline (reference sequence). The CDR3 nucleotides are TGTGCCAGCAGGGCGGTCCCAAACAATCAGCCCCAGCATTTT. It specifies CASRAVPNNQPQHF. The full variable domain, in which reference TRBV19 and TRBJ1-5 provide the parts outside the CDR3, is DGGITQSPKYLFRKEGQNVTLSCEQNLNHDAMYWYRQDPGQGLRLIYYSQIVNDFQKGDIAEGYSVSREKKESFPLTVTSAQKNPTAFYLCASRAVPNNQPQHFGDGTRLSIL.

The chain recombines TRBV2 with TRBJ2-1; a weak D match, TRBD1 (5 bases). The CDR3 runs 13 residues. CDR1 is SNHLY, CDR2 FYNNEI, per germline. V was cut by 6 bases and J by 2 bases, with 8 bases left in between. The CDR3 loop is CASSGQPYNEQFF. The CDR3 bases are TGTGCCAGCAGCGGACAACCCTACAATGAGCAGTTCTTC.

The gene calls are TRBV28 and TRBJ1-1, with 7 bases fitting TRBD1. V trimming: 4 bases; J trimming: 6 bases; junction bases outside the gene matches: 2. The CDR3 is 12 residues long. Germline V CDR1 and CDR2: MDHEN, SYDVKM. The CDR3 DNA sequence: TGTGCCAGCAGTTCCGACAGGGCTGAAGCTTTCTTT. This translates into CASSSDRAEAFF.

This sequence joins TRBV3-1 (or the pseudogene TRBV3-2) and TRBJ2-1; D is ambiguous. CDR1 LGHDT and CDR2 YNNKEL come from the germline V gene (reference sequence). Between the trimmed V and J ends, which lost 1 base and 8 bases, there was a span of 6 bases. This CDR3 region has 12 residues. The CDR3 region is CASSQGPDEQFF. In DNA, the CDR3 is TGTGCCAGCAGCCAAGGTCCAGATGAGCAGTTCTTC.

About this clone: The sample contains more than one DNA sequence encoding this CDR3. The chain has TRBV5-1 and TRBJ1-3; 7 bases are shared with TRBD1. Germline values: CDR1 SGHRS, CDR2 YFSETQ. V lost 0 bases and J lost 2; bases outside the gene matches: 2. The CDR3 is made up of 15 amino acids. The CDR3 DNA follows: TGCGCCAGCAGCTTGGGACAGGGAGCTGGAAACACCATATATTTT. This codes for CASSLGQGAGNTIYF. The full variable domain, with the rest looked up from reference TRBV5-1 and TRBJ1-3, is KAGVTQTPRYLIKTRGQQVTLSCSPISGHRSVSWYQQTPGQGLQFLFEYFSETQRNKGNFPGRFSGRQFSNSRSEMNVSTLELGDSALYLCASSLGQGAGNTIYFGEGSWLTVV.

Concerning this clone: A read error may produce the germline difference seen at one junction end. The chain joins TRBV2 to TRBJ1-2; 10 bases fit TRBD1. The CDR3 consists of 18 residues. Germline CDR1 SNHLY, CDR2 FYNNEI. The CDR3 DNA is TGTACCAGCAGGGGACAGGGGATTAGGCCCGAAGGGAACTGGGGCTACACCTTC. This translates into CTSRGQGIRPEGNWGYTF.

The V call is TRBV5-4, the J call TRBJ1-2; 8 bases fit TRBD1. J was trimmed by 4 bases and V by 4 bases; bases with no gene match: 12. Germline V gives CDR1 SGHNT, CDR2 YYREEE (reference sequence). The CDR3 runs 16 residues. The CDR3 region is CASSPPEAGGAYGYTF. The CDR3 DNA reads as TGTGCCAGCAGCCCCCCTGAGGCAGGGGGCGCCTATGGCTACACCTTC. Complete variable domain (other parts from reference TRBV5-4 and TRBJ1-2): ETGVTQSPTHLIKTRGQQVTLRCSSQSGHNTVSWYQQALGQGPQFIFQYYREEENGRGNFPPRFSGLQFPNYSSELNVNALELDDSALYLCASSPPEAGGAYGYTFGSGTRLTVV.

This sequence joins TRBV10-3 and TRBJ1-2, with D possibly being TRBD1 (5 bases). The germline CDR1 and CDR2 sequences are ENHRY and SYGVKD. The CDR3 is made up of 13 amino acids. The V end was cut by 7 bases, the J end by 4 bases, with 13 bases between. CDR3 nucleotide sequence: TGTGCCATCAACGTGGGGGAGGGCTATGGCTACACCTTC. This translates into CAINVGEGYGYTF.

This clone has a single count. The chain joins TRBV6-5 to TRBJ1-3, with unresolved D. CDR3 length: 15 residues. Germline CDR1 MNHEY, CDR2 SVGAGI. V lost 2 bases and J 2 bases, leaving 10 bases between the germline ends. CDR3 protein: CASSYGRVAGNTIYF. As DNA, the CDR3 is TGTGCCAGCAGTTACGGCCGGGTAGCTGGAAACACCATATATTTT.

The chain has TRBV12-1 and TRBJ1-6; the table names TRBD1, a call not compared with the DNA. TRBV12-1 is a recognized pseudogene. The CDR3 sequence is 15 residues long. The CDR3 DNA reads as TGTGCCAGCAGCTTTCTGACACTTGCCAATTCACCCCTCCACTTT. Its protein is CASSFLTLANSPLHF.

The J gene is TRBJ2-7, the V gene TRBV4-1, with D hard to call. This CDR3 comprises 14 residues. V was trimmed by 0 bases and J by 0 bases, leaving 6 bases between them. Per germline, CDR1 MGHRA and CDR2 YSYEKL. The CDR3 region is CASSQDDTSYEQYF. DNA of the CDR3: TGCGCCAGCAGCCAAGATGACACCTCCTACGAGCAGTACTTC.

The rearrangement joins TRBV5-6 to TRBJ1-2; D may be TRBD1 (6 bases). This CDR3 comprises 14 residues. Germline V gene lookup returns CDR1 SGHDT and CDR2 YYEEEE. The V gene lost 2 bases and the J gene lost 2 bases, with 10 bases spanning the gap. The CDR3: CASSLATGNYGYTF. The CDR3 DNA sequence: TGTGCCAGCAGCTTAGCCACAGGGAACTATGGCTACACCTTC.

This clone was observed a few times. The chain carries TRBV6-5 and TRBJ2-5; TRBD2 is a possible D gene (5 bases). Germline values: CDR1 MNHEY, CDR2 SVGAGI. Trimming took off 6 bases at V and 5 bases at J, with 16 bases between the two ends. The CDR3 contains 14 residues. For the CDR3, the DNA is TGTGCCAGCAGGGCCGGAGGTTCGTTGGAGACCCAGTACTTC. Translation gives CASRAGGSLETQYF.

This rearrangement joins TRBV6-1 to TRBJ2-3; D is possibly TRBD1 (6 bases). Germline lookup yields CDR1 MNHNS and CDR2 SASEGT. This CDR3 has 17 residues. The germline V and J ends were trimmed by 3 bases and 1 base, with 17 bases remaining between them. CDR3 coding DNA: TGTGCCAGCAGTGATACGTCAGGGGCGGGCGGCACAGATACGCAGTATTTT. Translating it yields CASSDTSGAGGTDTQYF.

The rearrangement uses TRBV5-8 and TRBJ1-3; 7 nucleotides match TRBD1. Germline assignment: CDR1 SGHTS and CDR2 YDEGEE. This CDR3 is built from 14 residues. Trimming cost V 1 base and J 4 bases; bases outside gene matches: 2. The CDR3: CASSLQGEGNTIYF. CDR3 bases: TGTGCCAGCAGCTTGCAGGGGGAAGGAAACACCATATATTTT.

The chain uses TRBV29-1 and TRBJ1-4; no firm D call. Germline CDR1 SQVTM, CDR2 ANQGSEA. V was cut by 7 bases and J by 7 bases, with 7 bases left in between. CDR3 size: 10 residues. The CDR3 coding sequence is TGCAGCGGACTCTCTGAAAAACTGTTTTTT. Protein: CSGLSEKLFF.

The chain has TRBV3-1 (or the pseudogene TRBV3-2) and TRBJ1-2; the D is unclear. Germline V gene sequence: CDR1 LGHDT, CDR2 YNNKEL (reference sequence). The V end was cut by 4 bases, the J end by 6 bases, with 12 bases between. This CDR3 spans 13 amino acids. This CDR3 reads CASSPRGVNGYTF. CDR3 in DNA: TGTGCCAGCAGCCCCCGCGGAGTGAATGGCTACACCTTC.